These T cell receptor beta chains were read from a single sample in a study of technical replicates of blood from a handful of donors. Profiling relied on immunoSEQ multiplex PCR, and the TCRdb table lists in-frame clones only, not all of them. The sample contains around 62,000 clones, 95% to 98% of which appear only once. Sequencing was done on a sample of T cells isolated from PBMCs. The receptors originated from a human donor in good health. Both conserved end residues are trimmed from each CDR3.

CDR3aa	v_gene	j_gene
ASSDKASVYNEQF	TRBV9	TRBJ2-1
ASSSPTGVTDTQY	TRBV6-6	TRBJ2-3
ASSLYRTGSGNTIY	TRBV28	TRBJ1-3
ASSISGGGEKLF	TRBV11-2	TRBJ1-4
ASSLGGGDRQETQY	TRBV5-1	TRBJ2-5
ASSLESGGRDTQY	TRBV5-6	TRBJ2-3
ASSLDSNTEAF	TRBV7-8	TRBJ1-1
ASRTDSLPLH	TRBV2	TRBJ1-6
ASSQDPTRGGTYEQY	TRBV4-1	TRBJ2-7
ASSLLAGGYQETQY	TRBV4-1	TRBJ2-5
ASSQDPRGAAVRADTQY	TRBV4-2	TRBJ2-3
ASSQPGQANTEAF	TRBV4-1	TRBJ1-1
ASSPTSPTDTQY	TRBV25-1	TRBJ2-3
ASSEFGAGPSTDTQY	TRBV25-1	TRBJ2-3
ASSSGVGETQY	TRBV7-3	TRBJ2-5
AISDRLAGSYEQY	TRBV10-3	TRBJ2-7
ASSVATGFEAF	TRBV9	TRBJ1-1
ASSLFPGTSSYEQY	TRBV7-3	TRBJ2-7
ASSQPDRVYGYT	TRBV5-4	TRBJ1-2
ASSLDGPGLEQY	TRBV5-1	TRBJ2-7
ATSRRPAINEQF	TRBV27	TRBJ2-1
ASSPGTSGGNTGELF	TRBV7-9	TRBJ2-2
ATSRALGRGLSSLGYT	TRBV15	TRBJ1-2
ASSLDRYSYEQY	TRBV7-2	TRBJ2-7
ASSHAGTSFNEQF	TRBV7-3	TRBJ2-1
ASMLTDHTDTQY	TRBV6-1	TRBJ2-3
ASSGGLAVYQETQY	TRBV25-1	TRBJ2-5
ASSPVGGRELGEQY	TRBV7-9	TRBJ2-7
ATSLARDRYTDTQY	TRBV19	TRBJ2-3
ASSGTSGDVYNEQF	TRBV4-1	TRBJ2-1
ANKSFGNTGELF	TRBV7-9	TRBJ2-2
ASSPQGYNTIY	TRBV5-6	TRBJ1-3
ASSFSGISTDTQY	TRBV5-1	TRBJ2-3
ASSVEGFGQSYDEQY	TRBV9	TRBJ2-7
ASSRGGTGELF	TRBV10-1	TRBJ2-2
ASSPGLPAYNEQF	TRBV6-5	TRBJ2-1
ASSQGGLAGRFSDTQY	TRBV4-1	TRBJ2-3
ASSERVAGYNEQF	TRBV6-1	TRBJ2-1
ASSRPAGRLNTEAF	TRBV5-1	TRBJ1-1
ASSLEQNTEAF	TRBV7-9	TRBJ1-1
ASSLGQVRFHEQF	TRBV27	TRBJ2-1
ASSGPAEPDTSYGYT	TRBV2	TRBJ1-2